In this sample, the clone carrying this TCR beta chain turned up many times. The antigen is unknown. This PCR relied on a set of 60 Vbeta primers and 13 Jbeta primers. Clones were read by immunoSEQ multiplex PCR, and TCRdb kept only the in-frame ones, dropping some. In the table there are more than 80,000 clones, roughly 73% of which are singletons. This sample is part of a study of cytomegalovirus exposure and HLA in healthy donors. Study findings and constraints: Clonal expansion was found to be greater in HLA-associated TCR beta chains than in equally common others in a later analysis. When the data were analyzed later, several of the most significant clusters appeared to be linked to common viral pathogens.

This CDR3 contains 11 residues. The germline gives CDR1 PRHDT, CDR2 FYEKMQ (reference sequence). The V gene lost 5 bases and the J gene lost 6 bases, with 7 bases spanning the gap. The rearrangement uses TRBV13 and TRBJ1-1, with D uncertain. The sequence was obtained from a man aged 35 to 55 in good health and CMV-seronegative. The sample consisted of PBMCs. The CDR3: CASSITAEAFF. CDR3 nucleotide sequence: TGTGCCAGCAGCATAACTGCTGAAGCTTTCTTT. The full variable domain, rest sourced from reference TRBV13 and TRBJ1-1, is AAGVIQSPRHLIKEKRETATLKCYPIPRHDTVYWYQQGPGQDPQFLISFYEKMQSDKGSIPDRFSAQQFSDYHSELNMSSLELGDSALYFCASSITAEAFFGQGTRLTVV.